This is a list of T cell receptor beta chains from one sample in a study of pediatric ulcerative colitis. Profiling relied on immunoSEQ multiplex PCR, and the TCRdb table lists in-frame clones only, not all of them. The sample shows about 4,300 clones, approximately 92% of them seen only once. Sequencing input: blood. The receptors come from a boy younger than 18 who was a control in a study of pediatric ulcerative colitis. Each CDR3 is given with its conserved first and last residue. Fields, in order: clone size, J gene, V gene, D gene, CDR3 protein, CDR3 DNA. D genes are given only for firm matches. Expanded clones are given a class, and other clones once, few, many or no size at all.

>.|TRBJ1-5|TRBV19|.
CASSTPPSNQPQHF
TGTGCCAGTAGTACCCCCCCGAGCAATCAGCCCCAGCATTTT
>once|TRBJ2-2|TRBV5-1|.
CASSLVGNTGELFF
TGCGCCAGCAGCTTGGTGGGTAACACCGGGGAGCTGTTTTTT
>.|TRBJ1-5|TRBV6-4|.
CASSDRRPQHF
TGTGCCAGCAGTGACCGGAGACCCCAGCATTTT
>.|TRBJ2-3|TRBV11-2|TRBD1
CASSLDRYTDTQYF
TGTGCCAGCAGCTTGGACAGGTACACAGATACGCAGTATTTT
>.|TRBJ1-1|TRBV6-5|TRBD1
CASRVPGQPNTEAFF
TGTGCCAGCAGGGTTCCGGGACAGCCGAACACTGAAGCTTTCTTT
>.|TRBJ2-7|TRBV6-1|TRBD2
CASSAGLAAEQYF
TGTGCCAGCAGTGCGGGACTAGCGGCCGAGCAGTACTTC
>.|TRBJ2-3|TRBV2|.
CASSDRPSRPPDTQYF
TGTGCCAGCAGTGACCGGCCTTCACGGCCCCCAGATACGCAGTATTTT
>.|TRBJ2-3|TRBV27|TRBD2
CASSFLRSGTSGRASTDTQYF
TGTGCCAGCAGCTTTCTCCGGTCCGGGACTAGCGGGAGGGCCAGCACAGATACGCAGTATTTT
>.|TRBJ2-1|TRBV9|.
CASSSGGAEKHNEQFF
TGTGCCAGCAGCTCCGGTGGGGCTGAGAAACACAATGAGCAGTTCTTC
>once|TRBJ1-4|TRBV30|TRBD1
CALTRDRNEKLFF
TGTGCCCTCACCCGGGACAGAAATGAAAAACTGTTTTTT
>.|TRBJ2-7|TRBV12-5|TRBD1
CASGLVARGSYEQYF
TGTGCTAGTGGTTTGGTAGCCAGGGGGTCCTACGAGCAGTACTTC
>.|TRBJ2-1|TRBV5-1|TRBD2
CASTAVAGGHEQFF
TGCGCCAGCACCGCAGTAGCGGGAGGGCACGAGCAGTTCTTC
>.|TRBJ2-5|TRBV5-6|TRBD2
CASRPRLAGEETQYF
TGTGCCAGCAGGCCCCGTCTAGCGGGAGAGGAGACCCAGTACTTC
>.|TRBJ2-2|TRBV13|.
CASSVGPKTLNTGELFF
TGTGCCAGCAGCGTTGGACCGAAAACACTGAACACCGGGGAGCTGTTTTTT
>.|TRBJ1-1|TRBV2|.
CATRYREGMSTEAFF
TGTGCCACCCGATACAGGGAGGGGATGAGCACTGAAGCTTTCTTT
>.|TRBJ1-3|TRBV11-3|.
CASSAWSLGNTIYF
TGTGCCAGCAGCGCGTGGAGCCTTGGAAACACCATATATTTT
>.|TRBJ2-3|TRBV13|.
CASSLVGHENTDTQYF
TGTGCCAGCAGCTTAGTCGGGCACGAAAACACAGATACGCAGTATTTT
>.|TRBJ2-2|TRBV7-7|TRBD2
CASSLGLGGAGELFF
TGTGCTAGCAGCTTGGGACTAGGCGGGGCCGGGGAGCTGTTTTTT
>.|TRBJ2-3|TRBV5-1|TRBD1
CASSLVTGEFTDTQYF
TGCGCCAGCAGCTTGGTTACAGGGGAATTCACAGATACGCAGTATTTT
>.|TRBJ2-1|TRBV5-6|TRBD2
CASSLKGLAGEYEQFF
TGTGCCAGCAGCTTGAAGGGGCTAGCGGGAGAATATGAGCAGTTCTTC
>.|TRBJ2-3|TRBV10-1|TRBD1
CAIDRVWADTQYF
TGCGCCATCGACAGGGTGTGGGCAGATACGCAGTATTTT
>.|TRBJ2-1|TRBV7-9|TRBD2
CASSLLAGGEQFF
TGTGCCAGCAGCCTCTTAGCGGGAGGTGAGCAGTTCTTC
>.|TRBJ1-2|TRBV29-1|.
CSAAGLREGYTF
TGCAGCGCAGCAGGACTGCGTGAGGGCTACACCTTC
>.|TRBJ2-1|TRBV7-6|.
CASSLDGRYNEQFF
TGTGCCAGCAGCTTAGACGGTCGGTACAATGAGCAGTTCTTC
>.|TRBJ2-7|TRBV5-1|.
CASSPGARYEQYF
TGCGCCAGCAGCCCGGGGGCCCGCTACGAGCAGTACTTC
>.|TRBJ2-7|TRBV30|TRBD2
CAWSVGGYEQYF
TGTGCCTGGAGTGTGGGAGGGTACGAGCAGTACTTC
>.|TRBJ1-1|TRBV7-9|TRBD1
CASSRDRGTEAFF
TGTGCCAGCAGCCGGGACAGGGGCACTGAAGCTTTCTTT
>.|TRBJ2-7|TRBV6-1|TRBD1
CASSGPGTAYEQYF
TGTGCCAGCAGTGGCCCAGGGACAGCGTACGAGCAGTACTTC
>.|TRBJ2-3|TRBV9|TRBD2
CASSENQREANTDTQYF
TGTGCCAGCAGCGAAAACCAGCGGGAGGCAAACACAGATACGCAGTATTTT
>.|TRBJ1-6|TRBV5-8|.
CASSLAGVSPLHF
TGTGCCAGCAGCTTGGCGGGGGTTTCACCCCTCCACTTT
>.|TRBJ1-3|TRBV7-9|.
CASSFVESGNTIYF
TGTGCCAGCAGCTTCGTAGAGTCTGGAAACACCATATATTTT
>.|TRBJ2-3|TRBV5-8|TRBD2
CASSLADGRARDTQYF
TGTGCCAGCAGCTTGGCCGACGGGAGGGCCAGAGATACGCAGTATTTT
>.|TRBJ2-7|TRBV5-6|TRBD2
CASSEGLAGAPYEQYF
TGTGCCAGCAGCGAGGGACTAGCGGGAGCCCCCTACGAGCAGTACTTC
>.|TRBJ2-4|TRBV6-1|.
CASSDTISWTDSGDIQYF
TGTGCCAGCAGTGACACAATATCTTGGACTGATTCCGGGGACATTCAGTACTTC
>.|TRBJ2-2|TRBV7-7|.
CASSLGGNTGELFF
TGTGCTAGCAGCTTAGGGGGGAACACCGGGGAGCTGTTTTTT
>.|TRBJ2-3|TRBV6-4|.
CASSELASTDTQYF
TGTGCCAGCAGTGAATTAGCGAGCACAGATACGCAGTATTTT
>.|TRBJ1-1|TRBV6-1|.
CASSVGTAMNTEAFF
TGTGCCAGCAGTGTGGGGACGGCTATGAACACTGAAGCTTTCTTT
>.|TRBJ2-7|TRBV30|TRBD2
CAWNGRGGLADHSYEQYF
TGTGCCTGGAATGGAAGAGGGGGACTAGCGGACCATTCCTACGAGCAGTACTTC
>.|TRBJ2-3|TRBV10-3|.
CAIKAVGTDTQYF
TGTGCCATCAAGGCGGTAGGGACAGATACGCAGTATTTT
>.|TRBJ2-3|TRBV6-1|TRBD2
CASSDGGATDTQYF
TGTGCCAGCAGTGACGGGGGGGCCACAGATACGCAGTATTTT
>.|TRBJ2-2|TRBV7-8|.
CASSDKRLGGVDTGELFF
TGTGCCAGCAGTGACAAGAGGTTAGGAGGCGTCGACACCGGGGAGCTGTTTTTT
>once|TRBJ2-5|TRBV19|.
CASSGLQETQYF
TGTGCCAGTAGCGGGTTACAAGAGACCCAGTACTTC
>.|TRBJ2-2|TRBV7-8|TRBD1
CASSSGTGRTGELFF
TGTGCCAGCAGCTCCGGGACAGGGAGGACCGGGGAGCTGTTTTTT
>.|TRBJ1-3|TRBV29-1|TRBD1
CSGTGEGGNTIYF
TGCAGCGGGACAGGGGAAGGTGGAAACACCATATATTTT
>once|TRBJ1-5|TRBV30|TRBD1
CAWSVRVGTGDNQPQHF
TGTGCCTGGAGTGTACGCGTGGGGACAGGGGACAATCAGCCCCAGCATTTT
>.|TRBJ2-7|TRBV9|.
CASSGPWGDHYEQYF
TGTGCCAGCAGTGGCCCCTGGGGGGACCACTACGAGCAGTACTTC
>.|TRBJ1-3|TRBV9|.
CASSVAGFSGNTIYF
TGTGCCAGCAGCGTGGCAGGTTTCTCTGGAAACACCATATATTTT
>.|TRBJ1-4|TRBV11-2|.
CASSVPDTLDEKLFF
TGTGCCAGCAGCGTACCAGACACTCTTGATGAAAAACTGTTTTTT